This TCR beta chain was retrieved from a study of T cells in Graves' hyperthyroidism and ophthalmopathy. This clonotype was counted only a few times. Its antigen is undetermined. RNA transcripts provided the source from which TCR beta CDR3 regions were amplified. In the first-round RT-PCR of the TCR CDR3, the HTBI primer set was used. TCRdb redid the calling of the multiplex PCR reads with MiXCR, one entry per CDR3 protein. The data show about 270,000 distinct CDR3 sequences, 20% to 25% seen once. Points from the study as a whole: Model output signaled ophthalmopathy a median approximately 6.2 months ahead of onset.

Per the germline V gene, CDR1 is SGHRS and CDR2 is YFSETQ. The ends lost 4 bases at V and 4 bases at J; junction bases unmatched: 6. The CDR3 consists of 14 residues. Sequencing was carried out using blood. J is TRBJ1-2 and V is TRBV5-1, with 8 bases identical to TRBD1. The sequence was collected from a man aged 25-40 years with Graves' ophthalmopathy. The CDR3 nucleotides read TGCGCCAGCAGCCCCAGGACAGGGACCTATGGCTACACCTTC. Encoded protein: CASSPRTGTYGYTF.